This entry is about one TCR beta chain. Antigen unknown. Because the CDR3's place on the DNA is in doubt, the DNA is left out and the CDR3 is given as listed by TCRdb. Profiled with immunoSEQ multiplex PCR; TCRdb holds only in-frame clones, not every one. The profile shows under 30,000 clones, over 55% of them singletons. The sample originates from a study of PD-1 blockade in classical Hodgkin lymphoma. Study-level points and caveats: Differences between repertoires have undefined causes, possibly disease activity or prior therapy. As was reported, newly diagnosed patients showed lower baseline TCR diversity than healthy donors did.

The germline CDR1 and CDR2 sequences are SQVTM and ANQGSEA. The CDR3 has 12 residues if both end residues are counted. Each patient's relapse followed autologous stem cell transplantation, and brentuximab vedotin exposure varied. The chain links TRBV29-1 to TRBJ1-1; the DNA was not compared with TRBD1, the D call given in the table. This clonotype was sampled from a human donor with classical Hodgkin lymphoma. The specimen comprised peripheral blood mononuclear cells (PBMCs), sampled before the second cycle of nivolumab. The CDR3 loop reads CSVVGVGARGFF.